The T cell receptor beta chain described here comes from a study of T cell responses to AZD1222 COVID-19 vaccine. Study-wide results and caveats: The sample set comprised mostly white British donors with more females, and clonal diversity was possibly underestimated.

Some clones are missing from TCRdb's copy, which holds only in-frame ones; the method was immunoSEQ multiplex PCR. This sample yields 150,000 to 200,000 clones, of which 85% to 95% are seen a single time; 8% to 13% belongs to the top ten. The V end lost 4 bases, the J end lost 4 bases, and 10 bases lay between the germline ends. This CDR3 is built from 13 residues. Germline V gene lookup returns CDR1 LGHDT and CDR2 YNNKEL (reference sequence). Comments on this clone: Its antigen is as yet unknown.

This TCR was sampled from an adult in good health. Sequencing used peripheral blood, obtained on day 0 of AZD1222 vaccination. The J gene is TRBJ1-2, the V gene TRBV3-1 (or the pseudogene TRBV3-2), with D perhaps matching TRBD1 (6 bases). The CDR3 DNA sequence: TGTGCCAGCAGCCCCTACAGGGCCTATGGCTACACCTTC. Encoded protein: CASSPYRAYGYTF.